Listed below are T cell receptor beta chains from one sample, sequenced in a study of blood T cell repertoires in COVID-19. Clones were sequenced by immunoSEQ multiplex PCR, and TCRdb holds only the in-frame ones, with some missing. This table holds about 82,000 clones, around 83% found once. Sequencing was done on a sample of peripheral blood. These receptors all stem from a woman aged 55-75 years with acute or convalescent COVID-19. Both conserved end residues are part of each CDR3. A D gene is named only where the DNA matches it firmly. Clone size is given for some rows only: seen once, a few or many times, or a class if the clone is expanded.

j_call | clone_size | v_call | d_call | cdr3_nt | cdr3_aa
TRBJ2-2 | NA | TRBV6-1 | TRBD2 | TGTGCCAGCAGTGGGGGGACTAGCGGGAGAGGCGGGGAGCTGTTTTTT | CASSGGTSGRGGELFF
TRBJ1-1 | NA | TRBV6-5 | NA | TGTGCCAGCAGTTACTCGACACAGAATGAAGCTTTCTTT | CASSYSTQNEAFF
TRBJ2-7 | few | TRBV18 | NA | TGTGCCAGCTCAGGCCAATCCTACGAGCAGTACTTC | CASSGQSYEQYF
TRBJ1-2 | NA | TRBV6-1 | TRBD1 | TGTGCCAGCAGTGAGCCCGAGACAGGGACCTATGGCTACACCTTC | CASSEPETGTYGYTF
TRBJ1-3 | NA | TRBV30 | NA | TGTGCCTGGAGTGTTGGGGCCAGCTCTGGAAACACCATATATTTT | CAWSVGASSGNTIYF
TRBJ2-5 | NA | TRBV6-2/TRBV6-3 | TRBD2 | TGTGCCAGCAGTTACCTCACTAGCGGGGGGTTGTTCCAAGAGACCCAGTACTTC | CASSYLTSGGLFQETQYF
TRBJ2-7 | NA | TRBV18 | NA | TGTGCCAGCTCAGCGTCCGGGTACGAGCAGTACTTC | CASSASGYEQYF
TRBJ2-1 | NA | TRBV28 | NA | TGTGCCAGCAGTTACCCGGGACATGGCGGTGAGCAGTTCTTC | CASSYPGHGGEQFF
TRBJ1-1 | NA | TRBV5-1 | NA | TGCGCCAGCAGCTTGGAGCAGGGTGAAGCTTTCTTT | CASSLEQGEAFF
TRBJ1-1 | NA | TRBV30 | NA | TGTGCCTGTCTACCAATTACCGACTGGCTGGCTGAAGCTTTCTTT | CACLPITDWLAEAFF
TRBJ2-1 | few | TRBV5-1 | TRBD2 | TGCGCCAGCAGCCTCGACCCAGCGGGAGGTTCAAATGAGCAGTTCTTC | CASSLDPAGGSNEQFF
TRBJ2-2 | NA | TRBV10-1 | TRBD1 | TGCGCCAGCAGTGATTGGACAGGTCAATCAACCGGGGAGCTGTTTTTT | CASSDWTGQSTGELFF
TRBJ1-2 | NA | TRBV19 | NA | TGTGCCAGTAGTCGAGCCTCGAACTATGGCTACACCTTC | CASSRASNYGYTF
TRBJ2-2 | NA | TRBV5-6 | TRBD2 | TGTGCCAGCAGCTTTAGGGCCGCCGGGAGGACGGAGCTGTTTTTT | CASSFRAAGRTELFF
TRBJ1-5 | NA | TRBV6-5 | NA | TGTGCCAGCGGGGGGAGGGGCGCTCAGCCCCAGCATTTT | CASGGRGAQPQHF
TRBJ1-1 | NA | TRBV5-4 | NA | TGTGCCAGCAGCTTGGCCGATTGGGGGGGCACTGAAGCTTTCTTT | CASSLADWGGTEAFF
TRBJ1-2 | NA | TRBV9 | TRBD1 | TGTGCCAGCAGCCCAAGCGCGGGCAGGGGGCAGGGAGGCTACACCTTC | CASSPSAGRGQGGYTF
TRBJ2-3 | once | TRBV30 | TRBD1 | TGTGCCTGGAGTGTACAGGGGCTTAGCACAGATACGCAGTATTTT | CAWSVQGLSTDTQYF
TRBJ2-7 | NA | TRBV11-3 | NA | TGTGCCAGCAGCGACCCACAGGGAAGCGCGGGGAGGGTCCAGTACTTC | CASSDPQGSAGRVQYF
TRBJ2-6 | once | TRBV5-5 | NA | TGTGCCAGCAGCTTCTACCCAACCCAAAGCTCTGGGGCCAACGTCCTGACTTTC | CASSFYPTQSSGANVLTF
TRBJ1-1 | once | TRBV29-1 | NA | TGCAGCGTTCGACAGGAGAACACTGAAGCTTTCTTT | CSVRQENTEAFF
TRBJ2-7 | NA | TRBV11-3 | TRBD2 | TGTGCCAGCAGCTCCGTCCCTAGCGGGTCCTCCTACGAGCAGTACTTC | CASSSVPSGSSYEQYF
TRBJ2-2 | once | TRBV4-3 | TRBD2 | TGCGCCAGCAGCCAAGATTCTCGGGGGGGCCGGTCATCTTCCGGGGAGCTGTTTTTT | CASSQDSRGGRSSSGELFF
TRBJ1-2 | NA | TRBV5-4 | NA | TGTGCCAGCAGCTTGGACCGGGACTATGGCTACACCTTC | CASSLDRDYGYTF
TRBJ1-3 | NA | TRBV19 | TRBD1 | TGTGCCAGTAGTACTCCGACAGGGACTGGAAACACCATATATTTT | CASSTPTGTGNTIYF
TRBJ2-7 | NA | TRBV11-3 | NA | TGTGCCAGCAGCTTATGGGGAAGGGGGTCCTCCTACGAGCAGTACTTC | CASSLWGRGSSYEQYF
TRBJ2-6 | NA | TRBV19 | TRBD2 | TGTGCCAGTAGTATATCTGCGGGGGGCAGGGCCAACGTCCTGACTTTC | CASSISAGGRANVLTF
TRBJ1-2 | NA | TRBV3-1/TRBV3-2 | TRBD1 | TGTGCCAGCAGCCAAGCGGCAGGGGGTCCTTCTGGTGGCTACACCTTC | CASSQAAGGPSGGYTF
TRBJ1-1 | NA | TRBV5-1 | NA | TGCGCCAGCAGCTTGGCCAACTTTGAAGCTTTCTTT | CASSLANFEAFF
TRBJ1-6 | NA | TRBV28 | NA | TGTGCCAGCAGTTTGCTGCAGAATAATTCACCCCTCCACTTT | CASSLLQNNSPLHF
TRBJ1-5 | NA | TRBV19 | TRBD1 | TGTGCCAGTAACCTTCAGGGGGAGTTAGGCAATCAGCCCCAGCATTTT | CASNLQGELGNQPQHF
TRBJ2-3 | NA | TRBV5-4 | NA | TGTGCCAGCAGCTTCGGACAGAGCACAGATACGCAGTATTTT | CASSFGQSTDTQYF
TRBJ2-7 | NA | TRBV5-6 | NA | TGTGCCAGCAGCTTCCCAGATCTCTACGAGCAGTACTTC | CASSFPDLYEQYF
TRBJ2-7 | NA | TRBV27 | TRBD1 | TGTGCCAGCAGTTTAATAGGGGGCTCTGGCTACGAGCAGTACTTC | CASSLIGGSGYEQYF
TRBJ1-3 | few | TRBV6-5 | NA | TGTGCCAGCATTATAGGAAACACCATATATTTT | CASIIGNTIYF
TRBJ2-7 | NA | TRBV6-1 | NA | TGTGCCAGCAGTGAAATCCAGGGGCCCTACGAGCAGTACTTC | CASSEIQGPYEQYF
TRBJ1-4 | NA | TRBV19 | NA | TGTGCCAGTAACCGCTGGGGGGCTAATGAAAAACTGTTTTTT | CASNRWGANEKLFF
TRBJ1-1 | NA | TRBV27 | NA | TGTGCCAGCAGATCTAACCTTAATACTGAAGCTTTCTTT | CASRSNLNTEAFF
TRBJ2-3 | NA | TRBV5-4 | NA | TGTGCCAGCAGCTTGGCCGGGAGTGGTACAGATACGCAGTATTTT | CASSLAGSGTDTQYF
TRBJ2-7 | NA | TRBV6-5 | NA | TGTGCCAGCAGTTACTCAAAGGCGACAGAGGTTGGGGAGCAGTACTTC | CASSYSKATEVGEQYF
TRBJ1-2 | NA | TRBV4-3 | TRBD1 | TGCGCCAGCAGCCAAGATTTAATACAGGGGGAGAGAGGCTACACCTTC | CASSQDLIQGERGYTF
TRBJ1-4 | NA | TRBV28 | NA | TGTGCCAGCAGCCCACAGGGAACTAATGAAAAACTGTTTTTT | CASSPQGTNEKLFF
TRBJ1-2 | NA | TRBV6-2/TRBV6-3 | NA | TGTGCCAGCAGTTATCTCCTAGTCTATGGCTACACCTTC | CASSYLLVYGYTF
TRBJ1-6 | NA | TRBV11-2 | NA | TGTGCCAGCAGCTTAGCGGCAGGCGTGAGCTCCTATAATTCACCCCTCCACTTT | CASSLAAGVSSYNSPLHF
TRBJ2-5 | NA | TRBV29-1 | NA | TGCAGCGTTGAGGCTAGCACAAGAGAGCCCCAGTACTTC | CSVEASTREPQYF
TRBJ1-4 | NA | TRBV30 | NA | TGTGCCTGGAGTGTACGGGGAGGGGACGAAAAACTGTTTTTT | CAWSVRGGDEKLFF
TRBJ2-7 | NA | TRBV6-5 | NA | TGTGCCAGCAGTTACTCGGGGAGGGGGAGCTACGAGCAGTACTTC | CASSYSGRGSYEQYF
TRBJ2-1 | NA | TRBV5-5 | TRBD2 | TGTGCCAGCAGCTCCCGGGCGGGAGCCTCCCCGGTAAATGAGCAGTTCTTC | CASSSRAGASPVNEQFF
TRBJ1-1 | NA | TRBV5-1 | NA | TGCGCCAGCAGCCTCGAGTGGAGTTCTACTGAAGCTTTCTTT | CASSLEWSSTEAFF
TRBJ2-5 | NA | TRBV5-1 | TRBD2 | TGCGCCAGCAGCTGGGGACTAGCGGGAGGTAGGGAGACCCAGTACTTC | CASSWGLAGGRETQYF
TRBJ2-3 | NA | TRBV12-5 | TRBD1 | TGTGCTAGTGGCCAGGGACAGTACACAGATACGCAGTATTTT | CASGQGQYTDTQYF
TRBJ1-2 | NA | TRBV9 | NA | TGTGCCAGCAGCGTAGATCAAGGACTATATGGCTACACCTTC | CASSVDQGLYGYTF
TRBJ1-1 | NA | TRBV3-1/TRBV3-2 | NA | TGTGCCAGCAGCCAAATAAGGGGCACTGAAGCTTTCTTT | CASSQIRGTEAFF
TRBJ2-7 | NA | TRBV5-6 | NA | TGTGCCAGCAGCTTGGGCGAGCTCCTCTACGAGCAGTACTTC | CASSLGELLYEQYF
TRBJ1-5 | NA | TRBV25-1 | TRBD1 | TGTGCCAGCAGTGTTCGGGACAGGGGTATGGTCAATCAGCCCCAGCATTTT | CASSVRDRGMVNQPQHF